This T cell receptor beta chain appears in the sequencing data of a study of human T cells and chemical hapten exposure. Background on the study: Upper-back patch tests with 0.01% DPC were read at 6 days.

In the original processing: Ranging from about 20,000 to 750,000, TCR counts per sample had a median value of 95,638. TCRdb ran MiXCR on the RACE reads and lists one entry per CDR3 protein. The V and J calls here are based on TCRdb, not the publication. Among 350,000 to 400,000 distinct CDR3 sequences, under 6.5% were seen once, and the ten largest hold more than 5.5%. The sample's time point: patch test 2, 6 weeks after DPC sensitization. This sample's treatment: therapeutic diphenylcyclopropenone sensitization with weekly scalp DPC. Phlebotomy was performed prior to application of every patch test. The V end was cut by 8 bases, the J end by 0 bases, with 7 bases between. This CDR3 is built from 12 residues. Looked up from germline, CDR1 is SNHLY and CDR2 is FYNNEI. This clonotype has a handful of counts.

The chain carries TRBV2 and TRBJ1-1; D gene uncertain. The specimen was whole blood, collected in connection with sensitization to the hapten diphenylcyclopropenone (DPC). The TCR comes from a woman under 30 with alopecia areata. Some clones in this sample may be carry-over from other donors' samples. The CDR3 region has the DNA TGTGCCAGCGGCCCCATGAACACTGAAGCTTTCTTT. It yields the protein CASGPMNTEAFF. The variable domain in full, with the rest retrieved from reference TRBV2 and TRBJ1-1, is EPEVTQTPSHQVTQMGQEVILRCVPISNHLYFYWYRQILGQKVEFLVSFYNNEISEKSEIFDDQFSVERPDGSNFTLKIRSTKLEDSAMYFCASGPMNTEAFFGQGTRLTVV.